This TCR beta chain was recorded in a study of T cell changes during pregnancy in multiple sclerosis. This clone was observed a few times. Trimming took 0 bases from V and 1 from J; bases not matched to a gene: 0. There are 15 residues in the CDR3. Looked up from germline, CDR1 is MRHNA and CDR2 is SNTAGT. The table came from immunoSEQ multiplex PCR; TCRdb's copy has only in-frame clones and leaves some out. The repertoire holds 71,000 or so clones, with approximately 90% as singletons. The chain is built from TRBV6-4 and TRBJ2-1; 7 nucleotides line up with TRBD2. The TCR was taken from a female donor with multiple sclerosis, enrolled in a pregnancy study. The material was peripheral blood, obtained in the third trimester of pregnancy. The CDR3 region is CASSDSAGSYNEQFF. CDR3 bases: TGTGCCAGCAGTGACTCAGCGGGATCCTACAATGAGCAGTTCTTC.